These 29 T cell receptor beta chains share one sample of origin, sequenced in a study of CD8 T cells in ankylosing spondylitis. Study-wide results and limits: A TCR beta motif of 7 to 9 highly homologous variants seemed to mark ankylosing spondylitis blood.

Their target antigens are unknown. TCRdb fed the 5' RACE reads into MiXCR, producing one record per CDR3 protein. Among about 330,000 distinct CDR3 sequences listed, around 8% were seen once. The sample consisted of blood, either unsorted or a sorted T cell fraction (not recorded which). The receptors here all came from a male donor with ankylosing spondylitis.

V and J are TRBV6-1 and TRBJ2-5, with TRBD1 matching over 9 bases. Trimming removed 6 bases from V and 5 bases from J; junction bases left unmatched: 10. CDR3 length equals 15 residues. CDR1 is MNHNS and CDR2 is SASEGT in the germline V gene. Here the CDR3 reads CASSKDRGNWETQYF. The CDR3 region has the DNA TGTGCCAGCAGCAAGGACAGGGGAAATTGGGAGACCCAGTACTTC.

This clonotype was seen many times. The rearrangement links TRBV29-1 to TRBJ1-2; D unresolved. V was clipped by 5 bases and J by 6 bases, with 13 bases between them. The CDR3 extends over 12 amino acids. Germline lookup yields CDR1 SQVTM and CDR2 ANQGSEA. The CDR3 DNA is TGCAGCGTTCGTTATCCCCAGGATGGCTACACCTTC. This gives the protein CSVRYPQDGYTF.

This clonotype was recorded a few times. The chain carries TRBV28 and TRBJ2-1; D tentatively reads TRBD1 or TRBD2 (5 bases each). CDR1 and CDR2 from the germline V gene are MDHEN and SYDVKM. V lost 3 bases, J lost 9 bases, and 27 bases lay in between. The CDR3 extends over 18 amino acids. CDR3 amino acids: CASSLISGLASGGGEQFF. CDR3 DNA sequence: TGTGCCAGCAGTTTGATCTCAGGGTTAGCCTCAGGAGGTGGTGAGCAGTTCTTC. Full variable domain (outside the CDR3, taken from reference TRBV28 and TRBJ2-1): DVKVTQSSRYLVKRTGEKVFLECVQDMDHENMFWYRQDPGLGLRLIYFSYDVKMKEKGDIPEGYSVSREKKERFSLILESASTNQTSMYLCASSLISGLASGGGEQFFGPGTRLTVL.

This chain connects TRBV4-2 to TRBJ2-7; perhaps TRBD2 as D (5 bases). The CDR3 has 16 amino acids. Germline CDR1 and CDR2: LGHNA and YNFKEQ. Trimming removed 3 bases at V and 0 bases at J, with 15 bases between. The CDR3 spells CASSHVLRVSSYEQYF. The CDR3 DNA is TGTGCCAGCAGCCACGTCTTGCGGGTGAGCTCCTACGAGCAGTACTTC.

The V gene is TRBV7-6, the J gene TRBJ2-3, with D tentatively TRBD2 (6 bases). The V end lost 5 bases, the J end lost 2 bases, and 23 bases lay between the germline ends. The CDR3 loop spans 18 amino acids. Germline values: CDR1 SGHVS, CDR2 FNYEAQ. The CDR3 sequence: CASSPLRGGKDLTDTQYF. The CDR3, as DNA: TGTGCCAGCAGCCCACTTAGAGGCGGGAAAGACCTCACAGATACGCAGTATTTT.

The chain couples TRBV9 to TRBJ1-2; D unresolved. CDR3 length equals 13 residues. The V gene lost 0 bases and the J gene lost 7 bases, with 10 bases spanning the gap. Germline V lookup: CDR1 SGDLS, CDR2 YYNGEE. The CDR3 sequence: CASSVGVSGGYTF. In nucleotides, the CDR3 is TGTGCCAGCAGCGTAGGGGTGTCGGGTGGCTACACCTTC.

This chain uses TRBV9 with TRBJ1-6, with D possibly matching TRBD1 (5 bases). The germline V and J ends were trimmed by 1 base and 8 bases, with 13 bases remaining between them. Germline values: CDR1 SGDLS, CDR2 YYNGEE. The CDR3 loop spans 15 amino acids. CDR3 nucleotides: TGTGCCAGCAGCGTAAGGTCCGTGGGGGATTCACCCCTCCACTTT. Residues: CASSVRSVGDSPLHF.

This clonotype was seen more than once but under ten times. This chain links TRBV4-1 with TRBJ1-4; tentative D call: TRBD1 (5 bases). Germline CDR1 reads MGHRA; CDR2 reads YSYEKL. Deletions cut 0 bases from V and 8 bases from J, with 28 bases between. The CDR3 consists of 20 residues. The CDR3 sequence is CASSQDPLRGTLSLSEKLFF. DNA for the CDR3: TGCGCCAGCAGCCAAGATCCCTTAAGGGGAACCCTCTCTCTCTCCGAAAAACTGTTTTTT.

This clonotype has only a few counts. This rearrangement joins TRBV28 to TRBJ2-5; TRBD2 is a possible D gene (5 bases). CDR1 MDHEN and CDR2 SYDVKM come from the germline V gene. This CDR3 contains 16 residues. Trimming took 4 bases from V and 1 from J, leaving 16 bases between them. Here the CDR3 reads CASSSGRRGRQETQYF. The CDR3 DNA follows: TGTGCCAGCAGTTCCGGACGGCGCGGGCGCCAAGAGACCCAGTACTTC. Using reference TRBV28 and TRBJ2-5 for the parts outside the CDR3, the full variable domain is DVKVTQSSRYLVKRTGEKVFLECVQDMDHENMFWYRQDPGLGLRLIYFSYDVKMKEKGDIPEGYSVSREKKERFSLILESASTNQTSMYLCASSSGRRGRQETQYFGPGTRLLVL.

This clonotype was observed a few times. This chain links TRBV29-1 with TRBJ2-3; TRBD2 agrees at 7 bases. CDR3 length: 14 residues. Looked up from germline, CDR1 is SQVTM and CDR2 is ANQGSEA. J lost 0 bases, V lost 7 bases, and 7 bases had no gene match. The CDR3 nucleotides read TGCAGCGCCGAGCGGGAAGGAAGCACAGATACGCAGTATTTT. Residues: CSAEREGSTDTQYF.

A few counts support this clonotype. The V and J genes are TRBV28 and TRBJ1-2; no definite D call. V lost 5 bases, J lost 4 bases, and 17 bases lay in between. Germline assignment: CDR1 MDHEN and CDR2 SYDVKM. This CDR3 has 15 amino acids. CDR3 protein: CASSPALGLGYGYTF. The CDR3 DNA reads TGTGCCAGCAGTCCGGCCTTAGGGTTAGGCTATGGCTACACCTTC.

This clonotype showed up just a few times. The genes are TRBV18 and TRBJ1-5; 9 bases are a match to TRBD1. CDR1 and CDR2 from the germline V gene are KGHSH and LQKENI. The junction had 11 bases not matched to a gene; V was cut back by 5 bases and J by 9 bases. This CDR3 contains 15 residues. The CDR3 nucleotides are TGTGCCAGCTCAGAACGGACAGGGGACCCCCCGCCCCAGCATTTT. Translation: CASSERTGDPPPQHF. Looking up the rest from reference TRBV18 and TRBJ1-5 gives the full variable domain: NAGVMQNPRHLVRRRGQEARLRCSPMKGHSHVYWYRQLPEEGLKFMVYLQKENIIDESGMPKERFSAEFPKEGPSILRIQQVVRGDSAAYFCASSERTGDPPPQHFGDGTRLSIL.

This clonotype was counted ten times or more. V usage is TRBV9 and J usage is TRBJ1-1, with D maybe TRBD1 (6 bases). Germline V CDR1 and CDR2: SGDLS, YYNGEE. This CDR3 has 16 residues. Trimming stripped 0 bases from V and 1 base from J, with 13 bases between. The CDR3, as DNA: TGTGCCAGCAGCGTAGCTCTCGGGGGCGCGAACACTGAAGCTTTCTTT. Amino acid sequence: CASSVALGGANTEAFF. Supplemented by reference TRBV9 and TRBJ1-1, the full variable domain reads DSGVTQTPKHLITATGQRVTLRCSPRSGDLSVYWYQQSLDQGLQFLIQYYNGEERAKGNILERFSAQQFPDLHSELNLSSLELGDSALYFCASSVALGGANTEAFFGQGTRLTVV.

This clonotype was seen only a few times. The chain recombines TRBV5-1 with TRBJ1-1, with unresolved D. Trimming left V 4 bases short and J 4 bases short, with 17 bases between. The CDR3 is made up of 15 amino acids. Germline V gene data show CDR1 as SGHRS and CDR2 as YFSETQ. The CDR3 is CASSLPRAWGTEAFF. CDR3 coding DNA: TGCGCCAGCAGCCTCCCCCGGGCCTGGGGCACTGAAGCTTTCTTT.

CDR3 sequence reads: CASNSGTGGANEKLFF. The DNA of the CDR3 is TGTGCCAGCAATTCCGGGACAGGGGGCGCCAATGAAAAACTGTTTTTT. The rearrangement links TRBV7-9 to TRBJ1-4; TRBD1 aligns across 12 bases. This CDR3 is 16 amino acids long. The ends lost 7 bases at V and 5 bases at J; junction bases unmatched: 8. In germline, CDR1 is SEHNR, CDR2 FQNEAQ (reference sequence).

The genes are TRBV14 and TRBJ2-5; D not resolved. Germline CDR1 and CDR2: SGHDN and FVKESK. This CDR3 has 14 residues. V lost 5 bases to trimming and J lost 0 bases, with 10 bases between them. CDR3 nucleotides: TGTGCCAGCAGCTACACAGAGTACCAAGAGACCCAGTACTTC. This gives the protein CASSYTEYQETQYF.

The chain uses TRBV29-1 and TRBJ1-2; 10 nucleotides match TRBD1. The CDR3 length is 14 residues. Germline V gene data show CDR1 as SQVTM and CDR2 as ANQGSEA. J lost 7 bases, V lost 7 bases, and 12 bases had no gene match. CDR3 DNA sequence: TGCAGCGGGACCGGGACAGGGGCTAGAGGTGGCTACACCTTC. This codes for CSGTGTGARGGYTF.

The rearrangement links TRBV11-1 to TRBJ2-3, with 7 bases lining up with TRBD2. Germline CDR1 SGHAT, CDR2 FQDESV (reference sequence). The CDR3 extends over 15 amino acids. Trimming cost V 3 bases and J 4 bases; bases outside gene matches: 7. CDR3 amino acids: CASSLVGRTADTQYF. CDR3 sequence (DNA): TGTGCCAGCAGCTTGGTCGGGAGGACGGCAGATACGCAGTATTTT.

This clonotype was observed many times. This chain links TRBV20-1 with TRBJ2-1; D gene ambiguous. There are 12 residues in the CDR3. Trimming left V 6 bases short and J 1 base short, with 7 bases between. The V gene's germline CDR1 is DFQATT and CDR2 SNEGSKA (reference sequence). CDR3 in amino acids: CSADPSYNEQFF. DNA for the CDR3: TGCAGTGCGGACCCTTCCTACAATGAGCAGTTCTTC.

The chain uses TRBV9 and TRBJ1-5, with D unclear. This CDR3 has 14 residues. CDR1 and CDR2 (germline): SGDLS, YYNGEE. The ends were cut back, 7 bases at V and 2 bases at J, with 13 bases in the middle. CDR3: CASGLRGCNQPQHF. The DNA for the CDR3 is TGTGCCAGCGGTCTTAGAGGGTGCAATCAGCCCCAGCATTTT.

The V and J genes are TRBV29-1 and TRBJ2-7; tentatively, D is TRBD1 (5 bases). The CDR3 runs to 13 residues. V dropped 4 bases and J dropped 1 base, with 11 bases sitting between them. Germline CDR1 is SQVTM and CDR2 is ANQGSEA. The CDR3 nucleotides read TGCAGCGTTGTGGAGACAGAGTCCTACGAGCAGTACTTC. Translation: CSVVETESYEQYF.

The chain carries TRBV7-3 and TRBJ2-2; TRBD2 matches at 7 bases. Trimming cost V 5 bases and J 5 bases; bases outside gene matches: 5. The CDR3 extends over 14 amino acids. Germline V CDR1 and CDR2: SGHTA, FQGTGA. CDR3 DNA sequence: TGTGCCAGCAGCCCGGGAGGCAGAACCGGGGAGCTGTTTTTT. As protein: CASSPGGRTGELFF.

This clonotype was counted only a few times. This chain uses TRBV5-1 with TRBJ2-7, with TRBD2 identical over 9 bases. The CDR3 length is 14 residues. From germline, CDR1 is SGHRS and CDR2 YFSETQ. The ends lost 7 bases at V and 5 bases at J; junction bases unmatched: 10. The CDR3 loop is CASGKGLAIDEQYF. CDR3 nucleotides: TGCGCCAGCGGAAAAGGACTAGCGATCGACGAGCAGTACTTC.

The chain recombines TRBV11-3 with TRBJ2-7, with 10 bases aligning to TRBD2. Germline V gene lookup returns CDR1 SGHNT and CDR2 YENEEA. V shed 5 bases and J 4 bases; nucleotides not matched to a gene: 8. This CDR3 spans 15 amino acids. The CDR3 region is CASSLHGLADYEQYF. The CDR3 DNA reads TGTGCCAGCAGCCTCCACGGACTAGCGGATTACGAGCAGTACTTC.

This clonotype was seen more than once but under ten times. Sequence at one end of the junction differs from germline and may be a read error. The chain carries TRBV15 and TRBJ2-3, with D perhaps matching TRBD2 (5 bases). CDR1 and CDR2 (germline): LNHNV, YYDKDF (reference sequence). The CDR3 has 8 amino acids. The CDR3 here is CDLSGWFF. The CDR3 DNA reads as TGTGACTTGTCGGGGTGGTTTTTT.

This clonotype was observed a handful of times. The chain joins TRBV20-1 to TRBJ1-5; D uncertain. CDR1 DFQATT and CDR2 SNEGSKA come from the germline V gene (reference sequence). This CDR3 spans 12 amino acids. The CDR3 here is CRAGPLDQPQHF. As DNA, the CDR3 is TGCAGGGCCGGGCCTCTCGATCAGCCCCAGCATTTT.

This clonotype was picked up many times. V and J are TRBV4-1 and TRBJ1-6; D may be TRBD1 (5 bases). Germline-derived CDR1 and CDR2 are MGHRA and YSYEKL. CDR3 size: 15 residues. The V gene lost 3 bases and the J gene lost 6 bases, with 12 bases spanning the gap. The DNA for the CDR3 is TGCGCCAGCAGCCAGGTGATAGGGGTTAATTCACCCCTCCACTTT. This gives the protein CASSQVIGVNSPLHF.

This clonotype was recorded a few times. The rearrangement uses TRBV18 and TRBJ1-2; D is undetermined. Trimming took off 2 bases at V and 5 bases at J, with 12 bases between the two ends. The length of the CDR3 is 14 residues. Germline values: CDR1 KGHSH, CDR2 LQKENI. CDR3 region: CASSPERRGYGYTF. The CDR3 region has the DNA TGTGCCAGCTCACCAGAAAGGAGAGGGTATGGCTACACCTTC.

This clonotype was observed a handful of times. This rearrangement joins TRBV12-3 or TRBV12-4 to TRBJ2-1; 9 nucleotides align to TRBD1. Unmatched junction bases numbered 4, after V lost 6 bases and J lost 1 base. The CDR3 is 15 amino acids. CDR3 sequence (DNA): TGTGCCAGCAGGCCGGGACAGGGTTCCTACAATGAGCAGTTCTTC. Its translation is CASRPGQGSYNEQFF.